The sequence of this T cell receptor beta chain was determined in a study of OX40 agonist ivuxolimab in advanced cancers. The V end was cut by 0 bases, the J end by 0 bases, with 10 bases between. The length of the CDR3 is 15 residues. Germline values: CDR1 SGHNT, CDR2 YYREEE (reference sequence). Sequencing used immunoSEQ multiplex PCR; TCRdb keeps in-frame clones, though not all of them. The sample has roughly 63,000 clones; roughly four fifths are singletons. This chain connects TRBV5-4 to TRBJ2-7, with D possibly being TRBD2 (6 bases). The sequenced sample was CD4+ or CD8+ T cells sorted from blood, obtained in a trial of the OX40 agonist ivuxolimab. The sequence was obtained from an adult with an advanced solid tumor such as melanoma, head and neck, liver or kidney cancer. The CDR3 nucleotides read TGTGCCAGCAGCTTGGCCCGGGACTTCTCCTACGAGCAGTACTTC. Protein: CASSLARDFSYEQYF.